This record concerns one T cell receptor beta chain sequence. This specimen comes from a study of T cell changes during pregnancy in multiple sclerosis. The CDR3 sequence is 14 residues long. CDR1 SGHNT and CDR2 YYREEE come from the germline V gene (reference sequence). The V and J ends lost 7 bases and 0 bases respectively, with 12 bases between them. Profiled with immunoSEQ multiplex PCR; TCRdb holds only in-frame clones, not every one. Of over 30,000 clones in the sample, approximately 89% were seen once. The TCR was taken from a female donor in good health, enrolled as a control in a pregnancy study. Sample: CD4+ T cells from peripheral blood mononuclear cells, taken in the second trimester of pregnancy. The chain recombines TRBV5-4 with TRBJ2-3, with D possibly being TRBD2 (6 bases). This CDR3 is CASGPGTSTDTQYF. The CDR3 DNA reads TGTGCCAGCGGACCCGGGACTAGCACAGATACGCAGTATTTT. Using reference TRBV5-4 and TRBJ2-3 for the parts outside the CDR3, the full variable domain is ETGVTQSPTHLIKTRGQQVTLRCSSQSGHNTVSWYQQALGQGPQFIFQYYREEENGRGNFPPRFSGLQFPNYSSELNVNALELDDSALYLCASGPGTSTDTQYFGPGTRLTVL.